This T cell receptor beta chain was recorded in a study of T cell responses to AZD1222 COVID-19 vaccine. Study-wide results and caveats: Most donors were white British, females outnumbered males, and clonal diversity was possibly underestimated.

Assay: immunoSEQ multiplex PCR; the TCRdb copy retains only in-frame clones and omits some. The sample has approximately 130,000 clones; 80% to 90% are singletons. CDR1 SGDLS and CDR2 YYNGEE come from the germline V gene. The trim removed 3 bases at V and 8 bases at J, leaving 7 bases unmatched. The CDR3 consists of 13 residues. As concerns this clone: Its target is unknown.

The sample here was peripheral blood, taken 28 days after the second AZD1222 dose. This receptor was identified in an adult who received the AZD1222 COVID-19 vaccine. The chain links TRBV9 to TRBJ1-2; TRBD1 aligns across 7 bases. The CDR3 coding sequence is TGTGCCAGCAGCGACGACAGGGCGCGGGGCTACACCTTC. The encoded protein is CASSDDRARGYTF.